Below, 10 T cell receptor beta chains from the same sample are listed, as sequenced in a study of blood T cell repertoires in COVID-19. Produced via immunoSEQ multiplex PCR; TCRdb's table is partial and in-frame only. Seen here are under 300,000 clones, about 89% observed once, and the top ten hold approximately 1.5%. Sequenced material: PBMCs or T cells enriched from blood (not recorded which). The source is a woman aged 40 to 50 who had recovered from COVID-19.

The chain links TRBV9 to TRBJ1-2; D unresolved. CDR1 is SGDLS and CDR2 is YYNGEE in the germline V gene. CDR3 length: 15 residues. Trimming cost V 4 bases and J 4 bases, with 17 bases left between them. The CDR3 DNA sequence: TGTGCCAGCAGCCCTTCATTGGGCAGCCCCTATGGCTACACCTTC. As protein: CASSPSLGSPYGYTF.

This chain connects TRBV24-1 to TRBJ1-1; TRBD1 is a possible D gene (6 bases). The CDR3 length is 14 residues. Looked up from germline, CDR1 is KGHDR and CDR2 is SFDVKD. The V end lost 8 bases, the J end lost 2 bases, and 14 bases lay between the germline ends. CDR3 coding DNA: TGTGCCACCACCCAGACAGGTGCAAACACTGAAGCTTTCTTT. It specifies CATTQTGANTEAFF.

The CDR3 DNA is TGTGCCTGGACGGACAGAAATAATTCACCCCTCCACTTT. It yields the protein CAWTDRNNSPLHF. The chain recombines TRBV30 with TRBJ1-6; the D gene is possibly TRBD1 (6 bases). Trimming cost V 4 bases and J 5 bases, with 9 bases left between them. This CDR3 is built from 13 residues. Germline V gene data show CDR1 as GTSNPN and CDR2 as SVGIG (reference sequence).

This chain links TRBV5-1 with TRBJ1-6; D is undetermined. V lost 0 bases and J 8 bases, leaving 12 bases between the germline ends. There are 15 residues in the CDR3. Germline CDR1 is SGHRS and CDR2 is YFSETQ. For the CDR3, the DNA is TGCGCCAGCAGCTTGGAGATCCCCCGGGATTCACCCCTCCACTTT. As protein: CASSLEIPRDSPLHF.

The chain is built from TRBV30 and TRBJ2-1; D may be TRBD1 (6 bases). Germline assignment: CDR1 GTSNPN and CDR2 SVGIG (reference sequence). V lost 3 bases and J 3 bases, leaving 15 bases between the germline ends. This CDR3 contains 15 residues. The CDR3 bases are TGTGCCTGGAGCACCCGACAGGACGGCTACAATGAGCAGTTCTTC. It encodes CAWSTRQDGYNEQFF.

J is TRBJ2-1 and V is TRBV30; maybe TRBD2 (7 bases). The length of the CDR3 is 15 residues. The germline V and J ends were trimmed by 1 base and 7 bases, with 17 bases remaining between them. Germline assignment: CDR1 GTSNPN and CDR2 SVGIG (reference sequence). The CDR3 protein is CAWSARRGGENEQFF. The DNA of the CDR3 is TGTGCCTGGAGTGCGAGGAGAGGGGGGGAAAATGAGCAGTTCTTC.

The V and J genes are TRBV30 and TRBJ2-4; possible D gene TRBD1, 5 bases. This CDR3 comprises 17 residues. V lost 0 bases, J lost 8 bases, and 23 bases lay in between. The germline gives CDR1 GTSNPN, CDR2 SVGIG (reference sequence). CDR3 in amino acids: CAWSVLDSIWFKDIQYF. CDR3 nucleotides: TGTGCCTGGAGTGTACTTGACAGCATCTGGTTCAAGGACATTCAGTACTTC.

This chain connects TRBV25-1 to TRBJ1-2, with D maybe TRBD1 (5 bases). V was trimmed by 2 bases and J by 4 bases, leaving 11 bases between them. The CDR3 covers 14 residues. The germline gives CDR1 MGHDK, CDR2 SYGVNS. In DNA form, the CDR3 reads TGTGCCAGCAGTGAACAGGGTACTATCTATGGCTACACCTTC. Translated, it gives CASSEQGTIYGYTF.

DNA for the CDR3: TGTGCCAGCAGTCAGTGGGCTTTTGGACAGACTAACACCGGGGAGCTGTTTTTT. Translating it yields CASSQWAFGQTNTGELFF. This chain joins TRBV5-6 and TRBJ2-2; tentatively, D is TRBD1 (6 bases). Germline lookup yields CDR1 SGHDT and CDR2 YYEEEE. The CDR3 covers 18 residues. The V end was cut by 5 bases, the J end by 2 bases, with 22 bases between.

The chain combines TRBV30 with TRBJ1-4, with 12 positions matching TRBD1. This CDR3 has 14 residues. The germline V gene encodes CDR1 GTSNPN and CDR2 SVGIG (reference sequence). The ends lost 5 bases at V and 9 bases at J; junction bases unmatched: 7. The CDR3 here is CAWGTGGLYQKLFF. The CDR3 bases are TGTGCCTGGGGGACAGGGGGCCTGTATCAAAAACTGTTTTTT.